The 6 T cell receptor beta chains listed next were all sequenced from one sample in a study of persistence of HIV-infected CD4 T cells. Cells were stimulated nonspecifically with anti-CD3/anti-CD28 magnetic beads. Sorting selected CD4+ T cells upregulating both CD40 ligand and CD69. This was the immunoSEQ version 4 assay in survey mode. Repertoires were generated with immunoSEQ multiplex PCR, while TCRdb's copy carries only in-frame clones and drops some. The table includes 43,000 or so clones, roughly nine tenths detected once. Their antigens are not known. The material sequenced was CD4+ T cells sorted from PBMCs after approximately 20-hour stimulation, taken from a patient who received antiretroviral therapy. The receptors stem from an adult man with HIV who was CMV-seropositive.

The chain couples TRBV5-5 to TRBJ1-6; TRBD1 might be the D (6 bases). CDR1 is SGHKS and CDR2 is YYEKEE in the germline V gene (reference sequence). This CDR3 contains 13 residues. Deletions cut 2 bases from V and 7 bases from J, with 7 bases between. CDR3 DNA: TGTGCCAGCAGCTTCCAGGGGAATTCACCCCTCCACTTT. It specifies CASSFQGNSPLHF.

The rearrangement uses TRBV27 and TRBJ1-1; 12 bases are a match to TRBD1. The CDR3 covers 17 residues. V lost 5 bases and J lost 0; bases outside the gene matches: 7. The germline gives CDR1 MNHEY, CDR2 SMNVEV (reference sequence). The CDR3 DNA is TGTGCCAGCAGTCCTGGGACAGGGGGCGCGATGAACACTGAAGCTTTCTTT. Residues: CASSPGTGGAMNTEAFF.

The rearrangement joins TRBV24-1 to TRBJ2-3; D uncertain. Looked up from germline, CDR1 is KGHDR and CDR2 is SFDVKD. This CDR3 comprises 13 residues. V was trimmed by 2 bases and J by 1 base, leaving 3 bases between them. CDR3 DNA: TGTGCCACCAGTGATTCGCGCACAGATACGCAGTATTTT. This sequence encodes CATSDSRTDTQYF.

The chain carries TRBV2 and TRBJ1-4, with D possibly matching TRBD1 (6 bases). The CDR3 is 13 residues long. The V end was cut by 6 bases, the J end by 8 bases, with 13 bases between. Germline loops: CDR1 SNHLY, CDR2 FYNNEI. The CDR3 DNA reads as TGTGCCAGCAGGGAGGGGGTTGGGGAAAAACTGTTTTTT. Translated: CASREGVGEKLFF. The variable domain in full, with the rest retrieved from reference TRBV2 and TRBJ1-4, is EPEVTQTPSHQVTQMGQEVILRCVPISNHLYFYWYRQILGQKVEFLVSFYNNEISEKSEIFDDQFSVERPDGSNFTLKIRSTKLEDSAMYFCASREGVGEKLFFGSGTQLSVL.

This rearrangement joins TRBV19 to TRBJ1-1; maybe TRBD1 (5 bases). V was cut by 5 bases and J by 5 bases, with 18 bases left in between. This CDR3 region has 15 residues. CDR1 LNHDA and CDR2 SQIVND come from the germline V gene (reference sequence). The CDR3, as DNA: TGTGCCAGTAGTTCTACCGGGACGCCAGGGACTGAAGCTTTCTTT. Translation: CASSSTGTPGTEAFF.

The chain is built from TRBV6-5 and TRBJ1-1, with 7 bases fitting TRBD1. CDR3 length: 15 residues. Germline V gene lookup returns CDR1 MNHEY and CDR2 SVGAGI. V shed 2 bases and J 1 base; nucleotides not matched to a gene: 4. DNA for the CDR3: TGTGCCAGCAGTTACGGGGACAGACCGAACACTGAAGCTTTCTTT. Translating gives CASSYGDRPNTEAFF.